Below are 29 T cell receptor beta chains sequenced from a single sample in a study of post-analysis software for immune sequencing data. Study results and limitations: When patients were compared with controls, about five TRBV segments were more frequent, TRBV5-6, TRBV5-1 and TRBV20-1 among them.

What these receptors recognize is not known. Unique molecular identifiers were carried by the TCR beta cDNA libraries. One entry per CDR3 protein results from TCRdb running MiXCR on the PCR reads. The sample yields 150,000 to 200,000 distinct CDR3 sequences, approximately 31% seen once. The specimen was blood. These receptors were collected from a girl aged 10-17 years with multiple sclerosis.

In this sample, this clonotype turned up many times. The rearrangement joins TRBV7-9 to TRBJ2-7; D not certain. The CDR3 totals 12 residues. Per the germline V gene, CDR1 is SEHNR and CDR2 is FQNEAQ (reference sequence). The V and J ends lost 3 bases and 7 bases respectively, with 10 bases between them. In DNA form, the CDR3 reads TGTGCCAGCAGCTTTAGACCTAGGGAGCAGTACTTC. It yields the protein CASSFRPREQYF.

J is TRBJ2-7 and V is TRBV27, with 8 bases lining up with TRBD1. V lost 6 bases to trimming and J lost 4 bases; unmatched junction nucleotides: 8. Germline CDR1 reads MNHEY; CDR2 reads SMNVEV (reference sequence). The CDR3 sequence is 14 residues long. The CDR3 DNA reads TGTGCCAGCAGGTTGACAGGGGATGGATACGAGCAGTACTTC. This sequence encodes CASRLTGDGYEQYF.

The V call is TRBV28, the J call TRBJ1-5; TRBD1 is a possible D gene (5 bases). V lost 6 bases to trimming and J lost 6 bases, with 18 bases between them. CDR1 MDHEN and CDR2 SYDVKM come from the germline V gene. The CDR3 contains 15 residues. The CDR3 sequence is CASREDTWGSQPQHF. CDR3 nucleotides: TGTGCCAGCAGAGAGGACACCTGGGGGAGTCAGCCCCAGCATTTT.

This clonotype occurred a few times. The chain combines TRBV24-1 with TRBJ1-2; no clear D. Per the germline V gene, CDR1 is KGHDR and CDR2 is SFDVKD. This CDR3 region has 12 residues. Trimming left V 0 bases short and J 4 bases short, with 2 bases between. Written as DNA, the CDR3 is TGTGCCACCAGTGATTTGACCTATGGCTACACCTTC. Residues: CATSDLTYGYTF.

As for this clonotype: A much larger clone differs from this one at a single base, so this may be a read error. The V gene is TRBV7-6, the J gene TRBJ2-1, with TRBD1 identical over 10 bases. From germline, CDR1 is SGHVS and CDR2 FNYEAQ. The CDR3 is 17 residues long. J lost 6 bases, V lost 0 bases, and 8 bases had no gene match. CDR3 DNA sequence: TGTGCCAGCAGCTTAGCGGTCGGGGACAGGGGTTTCAATGAGCAGTTCTTC. It yields the protein CASSLAVGDRGFNEQFF.

This clonotype has ten or more counts. The CDR3 sequence: CASSQDRLAGIVEQYF. The CDR3 nucleotides read TGCGCCAGCAGCCAAGATCGGCTAGCGGGAATCGTTGAGCAGTACTTC. V is TRBV4-1 and J is TRBJ2-7; 9 bases agree with TRBD2. V lost 0 bases to trimming and J lost 7 bases; unmatched junction nucleotides: 10. The germline V gene has CDR1 MGHRA and CDR2 YSYEKL. The CDR3 sequence is 16 residues long.

For the CDR3, the DNA is TGTGCTAGTGGACGCGCCGACAGGGTTTATGAGCAGTACTTC. It encodes CASGRADRVYEQYF. This rearrangement joins TRBV12-5 to TRBJ2-7, with 7 bases fitting TRBD1. The CDR3 consists of 14 residues. Germline V CDR1 and CDR2: LGHNT, FRNRAP. The V gene end was trimmed by 6 bases and the J gene end by 7 bases; junction bases not matched to a gene: 12.

This clonotype came up once. Its ends do not fully match the called genes, so a read error is possible. The chain combines TRBV5-1 with TRBJ1-2, with D hard to call. This CDR3 has 14 amino acids. Germline CDR1 is SGHRS and CDR2 is YFSETQ. The CDR3 DNA follows: TGCGCCAGCAGCGCCGACACGATGATCTATGGCTGCACCTTC. Amino acid sequence: CASSADTMIYGCTF.

This clonotype was seen at least ten times. This chain connects TRBV10-3 to TRBJ2-1; TRBD2 matches 8 bases. The J segment lost 5 bases and the V segment lost 2 bases, leaving 5 bases of the junction unmatched. The CDR3 sequence is 15 residues long. Looked up from germline, CDR1 is ENHRY and CDR2 is SYGVKD. CDR3 protein: CAISERAGGHNEQFF. The CDR3 bases are TGTGCCATCAGTGAGAGGGCGGGAGGTCACAATGAGCAGTTCTTC.

The rearrangement uses TRBV12-3 or TRBV12-4 and TRBJ2-1, with 9 bases matching TRBD2. Trimming took 3 bases from V and 0 from J; bases not matched to a gene: 3. The CDR3 length is 16 residues. This CDR3 reads CASSLSSGTSYNEQFF. The CDR3 nucleotides read TGTGCCAGCAGTTTGTCTAGCGGGACCTCCTACAATGAGCAGTTCTTC.

To note about this clonotype: A much larger clone sits a single nucleotide away, making a read error possible. This chain joins TRBV4-2 and TRBJ2-5; TRBD1 agrees at 7 bases. This CDR3 comprises 11 residues. After removal of 3 bases from V and 11 bases from J, the junction contained 3 bases not matched to a gene. Germline CDR1 reads LGHNA; CDR2 reads YNFKEQ. The CDR3 sequence: CASSHDREQYF. Written as DNA, the CDR3 is TGTGCCAGCAGCCACGACAGGGAGCAGTACTTC.

This clonotype has just a few counts. The chain couples TRBV2 to TRBJ1-2; tentative D call: TRBD1 (5 bases). This CDR3 region has 16 residues. CDR1 and CDR2 from the germline V gene are SNHLY and FYNNEI. The germline V and J ends were trimmed by 5 bases and 3 bases, with 19 bases remaining between them. CDR3 in amino acids: CASSSTTTGGYYGYTF. In nucleotides, the CDR3 is TGTGCCAGCAGTTCAACTACAACCGGGGGTTACTATGGCTACACCTTC.

The rearrangement uses TRBV27 and TRBJ1-1; 9 positions match TRBD1. Germline V gene sequence: CDR1 MNHEY, CDR2 SMNVEV (reference sequence). After removal of 5 bases from V and 1 base from J, the junction contained 8 bases not matched to a gene. The CDR3 loop spans 16 amino acids. The CDR3 DNA reads TGTGCCAGCAGTCCAGGACAGGGGTTGTCGAACACTGAAGCTTTCTTT. Protein sequence: CASSPGQGLSNTEAFF.

This clonotype was picked up many times. This chain joins TRBV5-5 and TRBJ1-5; D call uncertain. This CDR3 comprises 15 residues. Germline V gene sequence: CDR1 SGHKS, CDR2 YYEKEE (reference sequence). Trimming stripped 1 base from V and 8 bases from J, with 16 bases between. CDR3 loop: CASSLFNSFLEPQHF. The CDR3 nucleotides are TGTGCCAGCAGCTTGTTCAACAGTTTTTTAGAGCCCCAGCATTTT.

The chain links TRBV29-1 to TRBJ1-4, with TRBD1 as a possible D gene (6 bases). The CDR3 is 14 amino acids. V lost 5 bases, J lost 0 bases, and 10 bases lay in between. Germline CDR1 SQVTM, CDR2 ANQGSEA. CDR3 loop: CSVCSGATNEKLFF. The CDR3, as DNA: TGCAGCGTTTGCTCAGGGGCAACTAATGAAAAACTGTTTTTT.

V is TRBV29-1 and J is TRBJ2-3, with a possible D match to TRBD2 (6 bases). The CDR3 spans 10 residues. Germline V CDR1 and CDR2: SQVTM, ANQGSEA. V was cut by 7 bases and J by 4 bases, with 6 bases left in between. CDR3 loop: CSAGADTQYF. The DNA for the CDR3 is TGCAGCGCGGGGGCAGATACGCAGTATTTT.

This clonotype was recorded many times. V usage is TRBV5-1 and J usage is TRBJ2-3; 8 bases align to TRBD2. Looked up from germline, CDR1 is SGHRS and CDR2 is YFSETQ. The CDR3 sequence is 14 residues long. V lost 7 bases and J lost 0; bases outside the gene matches: 4. CDR3 coding DNA: TGCGCCAGCCAAGCGGGAGTGAGCACAGATACGCAGTATTTT. It yields the protein CASQAGVSTDTQYF. The full variable domain, rest sourced from reference TRBV5-1 and TRBJ2-3, is KAGVTQTPRYLIKTRGQQVTLSCSPISGHRSVSWYQQTPGQGLQFLFEYFSETQRNKGNFPGRFSGRQFSNSRSEMNVSTLELGDSALYLCASQAGVSTDTQYFGPGTRLTVL.

Concerning this clonotype: A read error may be the cause here, since a much bigger clone is one base away. The rearrangement links TRBV20-1 to TRBJ2-3, with a weak D call TRBD1 (6 bases). Trimming left V 1 base short and J 14 bases short, with 13 bases between. CDR1 DFQATT and CDR2 SNEGSKA come from the germline V gene (reference sequence). The CDR3 totals 11 residues. The CDR3 here is CSARADSLRYF. For the CDR3, the DNA is TGCAGTGCTAGAGCGGACAGCCTGCGGTATTTT.

The chain has TRBV6-5 and TRBJ1-2; D unresolved. This CDR3 region has 14 residues. Trimming pared 0 bases from V and 4 bases from J, leaving 9 bases between. From germline, CDR1 is MNHEY and CDR2 SVGAGI. CDR3 sequence: CASSYSSGSYGYTF. The DNA of the CDR3 is TGTGCCAGCAGTTACTCTTCGGGCAGCTATGGCTACACCTTC.

This clonotype was seen many times. The rearrangement joins TRBV29-1 to TRBJ1-2, with a weak D call TRBD1 (5 bases). Germline V gene sequence: CDR1 SQVTM, CDR2 ANQGSEA. V dropped 4 bases and J dropped 8 bases, with 20 bases sitting between them. This CDR3 is built from 14 residues. Here the CDR3 reads CSVAQGRGAGGYTF. The DNA for the CDR3 is TGCAGCGTTGCCCAGGGAAGGGGTGCTGGAGGCTACACCTTC.

Note on this clonotype: This may stem from a read error, because a much larger clone lies one nucleotide away. V usage is TRBV9 and J usage is TRBJ2-5; D unclear. V lost 0 bases and J 11 bases, leaving 17 bases between the germline ends. The CDR3 spans 14 residues. Germline V CDR1 and CDR2: SGDLS, YYNGEE. The CDR3 DNA follows: TGTGCCAGCAGCGTAGTTGGTATCCCCAATGAGCAGTACTTC. This translates into CASSVVGIPNEQYF.

In the case of this clonotype: Being one base from a much bigger clone, this may be a read error. The chain combines TRBV28 with TRBJ1-2; D is ambiguous. Germline CDR1 is MDHEN and CDR2 is SYDVKM. The CDR3 has 11 residues. V lost 7 bases to trimming and J lost 4 bases, with 7 bases between them. For the CDR3, the DNA is TGTGCCAGCAACGTTTTCTATGGCTACACCTTC. Translated: CASNVFYGYTF.

This clonotype occurred many times. This chain joins TRBV4-1 and TRBJ2-7, with D tentatively TRBD2 (5 bases). There are 15 residues in the CDR3. Germline CDR1 and CDR2: MGHRA and YSYEKL. V was clipped by 4 bases and J by 0 bases, with 13 bases between them. The CDR3 nucleotides are TGCGCCAGCAGCCCCCGGGAAGGAACCTCCTACGAGCAGTACTTC. Translation gives CASSPREGTSYEQYF.

The J gene is TRBJ2-1, the V gene TRBV14; D unresolved. The CDR3 consists of 16 residues. Trimming shortened V by 4 bases and J by 5 bases, and 18 bases separated the two germline ends. Germline V CDR1 and CDR2: SGHDN, FVKESK. The CDR3 loop is CASSRARFAGNNEQFF. The CDR3 coding sequence is TGTGCCAGCAGCCGGGCCCGTTTCGCTGGAAACAATGAGCAGTTCTTC.

A note on this clonotype: This may be a read error, as it is one base from a much larger clone. This rearrangement joins TRBV7-9 to TRBJ2-1, with 7 bases aligning to TRBD1. The CDR3 has 15 residues. Trimming took 5 bases from V and 4 from J; bases not matched to a gene: 8. CDR1 and CDR2 from the germline V gene are SEHNR and FQNEAQ (reference sequence). The CDR3 sequence is CASSPPGTEYNEQFF. In DNA, the CDR3 is TGTGCCAGCAGCCCTCCCGGGACAGAGTACAATGAGCAGTTCTTC.

On this clonotype: The DNA is left out, because the CDR3 cannot be placed on it with certainty; the CDR3 is given as TCRdb lists it. The V call is TRBV12-3 or TRBV12-4, the J call TRBJ2-7; the D call TRBD2 from the table was never checked on the DNA. The CDR3 contains 16 residues when both ends are counted. CDR3 loop: CASSFLGTGWTYEQYF.

This clonotype showed up many times. The V and J genes are TRBV12-3 or TRBV12-4 and TRBJ2-5; D unclear. This CDR3 contains 11 residues. Trimming cost V 0 bases and J 11 bases, with 7 bases left between them. The CDR3, as DNA: TGTGCCAGCAGTTTAGCGGGAAAGCAGTACTTC. It encodes CASSLAGKQYF.

The rearrangement links TRBV29-1 to TRBJ1-4, with TRBD1 as a possible D gene (6 bases). V lost 7 bases to trimming and J lost 16 bases, with 22 bases between them. Per germline, CDR1 SQVTM and CDR2 ANQGSEA. The CDR3 covers 12 residues. CDR3 coding DNA: TGCAGCGCCGCTTCGAGGGGGGGAAACTGGTTTTTT. Translated, it gives CSAASRGGNWFF.

The J gene is TRBJ2-3, the V gene TRBV5-5; 7 bases are shared with TRBD1. The CDR3 runs to 15 residues. V shed 5 bases, J shed 5 bases, and the junction held 11 bases outside the gene matches. Germline V gene lookup returns CDR1 SGHKS and CDR2 YYEKEE (reference sequence). The CDR3 is CASSHGRQGVDTQYF. The CDR3 DNA follows: TGTGCCAGCAGTCACGGGCGGCAGGGGGTAGATACGCAGTATTTT.